A selection of T cell receptor beta chains follows, all from one sample in a study of blood T cell repertoires in COVID-19. Repertoires were generated with immunoSEQ multiplex PCR, while TCRdb's copy carries only in-frame clones and drops some. The sample has about 150,000 clones, approximately 81% seen once; the top ten hold 8.3%. The sequenced sample was peripheral blood. All receptors come from a woman aged 60 to 75 with COVID-19, enrolled during active disease. Both conserved end residues are part of each CDR3. D genes are given only for firm matches. Rows may omit the clone size; those that give it use once, few, many or a size class.

j_call cdr3_length v_call clone_size d_call cdr3_aa cdr3_nt
TRBJ1-1 14 TRBV10-3 NA TRBD1 CAISDRGPGTEAFF TGTGCCATCAGTGACAGGGGGCCTGGCACTGAAGCTTTCTTT
TRBJ2-1 14 TRBV6-5 few TRBD2 CASSPPSGGNEQFF TGTGCCAGCAGCCCCCCTAGCGGTGGGAATGAGCAGTTCTTC
TRBJ1-5 14 TRBV19 few NA CASSIAGGNQPQHF TGTGCCAGTAGTATAGCAGGGGGCAATCAGCCCCAGCATTTT
TRBJ2-1 16 TRBV28 once TRBD2 CASLPLQASGNNEQFF TGTGCCAGCCTCCCCTTGCAGGCTAGCGGGAACAATGAGCAGTTCTTC
TRBJ2-7 16 TRBV19 NA TRBD2 CASSIGLAGGFYEQYF TGTGCCAGTAGTATAGGACTAGCGGGAGGATTCTACGAGCAGTACTTC
TRBJ1-4 13 TRBV29-1 NA NA CSATDGFLEKLFF TGCAGCGCAACAGACGGTTTTCTTGAAAAACTGTTTTTT
TRBJ1-6 16 TRBV6-5 NA NA CASSYSQGMNNSPLHF TGTGCCAGCAGTTACTCCCAGGGGATGAATAATTCACCCCTCCACTTT
TRBJ1-1 12 TRBV29-1 NA TRBD1 CSGGQGVGEAFF TGCAGCGGGGGACAGGGGGTTGGTGAAGCTTTCTTT
TRBJ2-7 17 TRBV5-1 NA NA CASSPSQRQVMAYEQYF TGCGCCAGCAGCCCAAGTCAGCGGCAGGTGATGGCTTACGAGCAGTACTTC
TRBJ1-5 15 TRBV6-5 NA NA CASIPGTQSNQPQHF TGTGCCAGCATCCCCGGGACACAAAGCAATCAGCCCCAGCATTTT
TRBJ1-1 11 TRBV12-5 NA NA CASAMNTEAFF TGTGCTAGTGCTATGAACACTGAAGCTTTCTTT
TRBJ1-5 13 TRBV10-3 NA NA CAIPTRCGQPQHF TGTGCCATCCCCACCAGATGCGGACAGCCCCAGCATTTT
TRBJ2-3 17 TRBV4-2 NA NA CASSQDGQGGPTDTQYF TGTGCCAGCAGCCAAGATGGCCAGGGGGGCCCAACAGATACGCAGTATTTT
TRBJ2-4 16 TRBV5-1 NA TRBD1 CASSLAPDRARAIQYF TGCGCCAGCAGCTTGGCCCCGGACAGGGCCCGGGCCATTCAGTACTTC
TRBJ2-2 16 TRBV7-9 NA NA CASSPFDRSWSGELFF TGTGCCAGCAGCCCATTTGACAGGTCCTGGTCCGGGGAGCTGTTTTTT
TRBJ1-1 13 TRBV7-9 NA NA CASSLGSGFEAFF TGTGCCAGCAGCTTAGGCTCGGGTTTTGAAGCTTTCTTT
TRBJ2-1 15 TRBV5-1 NA NA CASSSRDSTYNEQFF TGCGCCAGCAGCTCCCGGGACTCCACCTACAATGAGCAGTTCTTC
TRBJ2-3 16 TRBV7-2 NA TRBD1 CASSLGQGVNTDTQYF TGTGCCAGCAGCTTAGGACAGGGTGTGAACACAGATACGCAGTATTTT
TRBJ1-1 14 TRBV19 NA NA CASSLSRGIPEAFF TGTGCCAGTAGTTTAAGCAGGGGAATCCCTGAAGCTTTCTTT
TRBJ1-1 11 TRBV12-3/TRBV12-4 once NA CASTRNTEAFF TGTGCCAGCACGAGAAACACTGAAGCTTTCTTT
TRBJ1-1 15 TRBV5-6 NA NA CASSLRQAGNTEAFF TGTGCCAGCAGCCTTCGACAGGCCGGGAACACTGAAGCTTTCTTT
TRBJ2-6 18 TRBV4-1 NA TRBD2 CASSQGGLAGSGANVLTF TGCGCCAGCAGCCAAGGGGGACTAGCGGGCTCTGGGGCCAACGTCCTGACTTTC
TRBJ2-5 12 TRBV3-1/TRBV3-2 NA NA CASSPRGETQYF TGTGCCAGCAGCCCCAGGGGCGAGACCCAGTACTTC
TRBJ1-2 14 TRBV19 NA TRBD1 CASNPPGRGYGYTF TGTGCCAGTAATCCCCCGGGCAGGGGGTATGGCTACACCTTC
TRBJ1-1 14 TRBV19 NA TRBD1 CASSIQGVNTEAFF TGTGCCAGTAGTATACAGGGGGTCAACACTGAAGCTTTCTTT
TRBJ2-5 17 TRBV18 NA TRBD2 CASSPLDAHRGVETQYF TGTGCCAGCTCACCACTTGACGCTCATCGGGGGGTAGAGACCCAGTACTTC
TRBJ2-3 16 TRBV2 once TRBD2 CASLAVVAFFTDTQYF TGTGCCAGCCTAGCGGTGGTTGCTTTCTTCACAGATACGCAGTATTTT
TRBJ1-1 13 TRBV12-3/TRBV12-4 NA TRBD1 CATRQGIYTEAFF TGTGCCACCCGACAGGGAATATACACTGAAGCTTTCTTT
TRBJ1-6 15 TRBV20-1 NA NA CSASKDRTYNSPLHF TGCAGTGCTAGTAAGGACAGAACCTATAATTCACCCCTCCACTTT
TRBJ1-1 14 TRBV5-4 NA NA CASSIRGTNTEAFF TGTGCCAGCAGCATCAGGGGAACGAACACTGAAGCTTTCTTT
TRBJ2-3 14 TRBV5-1 NA NA CASRAAAGTDTQYF TGCGCCAGCAGAGCGGCAGCCGGCACAGATACGCAGTATTTT
TRBJ2-2 15 TRBV11-2 NA TRBD1 CASSGDRTNTGELFF TGTGCCAGCAGCGGGGACAGGACGAACACCGGGGAGCTGTTTTTT
TRBJ2-4 11 TRBV6-5 once TRBD1 CASSYPGQVNF TGTGCCAGCAGTTACCCTGGACAGGTTAACTTC
TRBJ2-7 12 TRBV18 NA NA CASSQGVYEQYF TGTGCCAGCTCACAGGGGGTCTACGAGCAGTACTTC
TRBJ1-2 15 TRBV19 NA TRBD1 CASSLNPDRVGGYTF TGTGCCAGTAGTCTAAACCCGGACAGGGTAGGAGGCTACACCTTC
TRBJ2-7 14 TRBV11-2 NA NA CASSLDGGAYEQYF TGTGCCAGCAGCTTAGATGGCGGAGCCTACGAGCAGTACTTC
TRBJ1-5 16 TRBV7-3 NA TRBD1 CASSVIPGGGGQPQHF TGTGCCAGCAGCGTCATCCCAGGGGGCGGAGGGCAGCCCCAGCATTTT
TRBJ2-4 16 TRBV5-1 NA TRBD1 CASSLPGQGSQNIQYF TGCGCCAGCAGCTTACCGGGACAGGGCTCCCAAAACATTCAGTACTTC
TRBJ1-4 17 TRBV7-2 NA NA CASSGTTAYATNEKLFF TGTGCCAGCAGCGGGACAACCGCTTATGCAACTAATGAAAAACTGTTTTTT
TRBJ1-5 15 TRBV6-1 NA NA CASSEETDRNQPQHF TGTGCCAGCAGTGAAGAGACGGACAGAAATCAGCCCCAGCATTTT
TRBJ1-4 16 TRBV24-1 once TRBD1 CATSDSGTGGHEKLFF TGTGCCACCAGTGATTCCGGGACAGGGGGCCATGAAAAACTGTTTTTT
TRBJ1-3 16 TRBV19 NA TRBD1 CASKRPGQFSGNTIYF TGTGCCAGTAAGCGACCGGGACAGTTCTCTGGAAACACCATATATTTT
TRBJ1-4 15 TRBV3-1/TRBV3-2 NA TRBD1 CASSQRGPLNEKLFF TGTGCCAGCAGCCAAAGGGGGCCGCTTAATGAAAAACTGTTTTTT
TRBJ1-3 16 TRBV19 NA TRBD1 CASSVRQGISGNTIYF TGTGCCAGTAGTGTCCGACAGGGAATCTCTGGAAACACCATATATTTT
TRBJ2-3 14 TRBV19 NA NA CASSMISGTDTQYF TGTGCCAGTAGTATGATTAGCGGCACAGATACGCAGTATTTT
TRBJ1-1 12 TRBV29-1 NA NA CSMSRGTTEAFF TGCAGCATGTCCAGGGGTACCACTGAAGCTTTCTTT
TRBJ2-1 14 TRBV18 NA NA CASSPQGSYNEQFF TGTGCCAGCTCACCACAGGGGTCCTACAATGAGCAGTTCTTC
TRBJ2-7 15 TRBV4-1 few NA CASSQLRRRSYEQYF TGCGCCAGCAGCCAACTGCGGAGGAGGTCCTACGAGCAGTACTTC
TRBJ1-1 15 TRBV6-4 NA NA CASQKVGGMNTEAFF TGTGCCTCCCAAAAGGTAGGAGGGATGAACACTGAAGCTTTCTTT
TRBJ2-2 12 TRBV30 NA NA CGLARNTGELFF TGTGGGCTAGCGAGGAACACCGGGGAGCTGTTTTTT
TRBJ2-2 16 TRBV11-2 NA TRBD1 CASSLVTGGGTGELFF TGTGCCAGCAGCTTAGTCACAGGGGGCGGCACCGGGGAGCTGTTTTTT
TRBJ2-3 15 TRBV15 NA TRBD2 CATSGTSEGGDTQYF TGTGCCACCAGTGGGACTAGCGAGGGTGGGGATACGCAGTATTTT
TRBJ1-1 11 TRBV29-1 NA NA CSALGSSEAFF TGCAGCGCCCTCGGTTCGTCTGAAGCTTTCTTT
TRBJ1-2 15 TRBV6-6 NA NA CASSYRRGGFYGYTF TGTGCCAGCAGTTATAGGAGGGGGGGCTTTTATGGCTACACCTTC
TRBJ1-5 15 TRBV19 once NA CASSNPKSSNQPQHF TGTGCCAGTAGTAATCCGAAGAGTTCCAATCAGCCCCAGCATTTT
TRBJ2-7 17 TRBV19 NA NA CASMGPSDRGGFYEQYF TGTGCCAGTATGGGCCCCTCAGACAGGGGAGGGTTCTACGAGCAGTACTTC
TRBJ1-5 13 TRBV27 NA NA CASSFRGNQPQHF TGTGCCAGCAGTTTTAGGGGGAATCAGCCCCAGCATTTT